This entry lists 9 T cell receptor beta chains sequenced from one sample in a study of T cell changes during pregnancy in multiple sclerosis. Clones were read by immunoSEQ multiplex PCR, and TCRdb kept only the in-frame ones, dropping some. The sample holds some 80,000 clones, 92% seen once. The specimen was peripheral blood, collected before pregnancy. Source of these receptors: a female donor with multiple sclerosis, enrolled in a pregnancy study.

The chain links TRBV7-6 to TRBJ2-3, with TRBD1 matching 7 bases. CDR3 length equals 16 residues. CDR1 and CDR2 (germline): SGHVS, FNYEAQ. J lost 5 bases, V lost 1 base, and 9 bases had no gene match. CDR3: CASSLGAGGLEDTQYF. CDR3 in DNA: TGTGCCAGCAGCTTAGGTGCAGGGGGTCTGGAAGATACGCAGTATTTT.

The chain combines TRBV5-6 with TRBJ1-4, with 7 nucleotides matching TRBD1. CDR1 and CDR2 from the germline V gene are SGHDT and YYEEEE. This CDR3 region has 14 residues. The V segment lost 7 bases and the J segment 8 bases; nucleotides outside the gene matches: 11. The CDR3 sequence: CASGQGVSGEKLFF. In DNA form, the CDR3 reads TGTGCCAGCGGCCAGGGGGTGAGCGGGGAAAAACTGTTTTTT.

This clone showed up just once. The V call is TRBV2, the J call TRBJ2-7; D perhaps matches TRBD1 (5 bases). CDR3 length equals 13 residues. V shed 5 bases and J shed 2 bases, with 10 bases lying between them. In germline, CDR1 is SNHLY, CDR2 FYNNEI. The CDR3 sequence is CASSHRLAYEQYF. The CDR3 DNA is TGTGCCAGCAGTCACAGGCTCGCCTACGAGCAGTACTTC.

The V and J genes are TRBV5-4 and TRBJ1-2; D gene ambiguous. The germline gives CDR1 SGHNT, CDR2 YYREEE (reference sequence). The CDR3 has 15 residues. Trimming shortened V by 3 bases and J by 4 bases, and 16 bases separated the two germline ends. CDR3 region: CASSSPLQKAYGYTF. The CDR3 nucleotides read TGTGCCAGCAGCTCCCCCTTACAGAAGGCCTATGGCTACACCTTC.

The J gene is TRBJ1-6, the V gene TRBV19, with 9 bases lining up with TRBD1. After removal of 4 bases from V and 10 bases from J, the junction contained 5 bases not matched to a gene. This CDR3 spans 14 amino acids. CDR1 and CDR2 (germline): LNHDA, SQIVND (reference sequence). Written as DNA, the CDR3 is TGTGCCAGTAGTAACGGACAGGGGAACTCACCCCTCCACTTT. Translation gives CASSNGQGNSPLHF.

The chain recombines TRBV4-1 with TRBJ1-4; weak D call: TRBD1 (5 bases). CDR1 and CDR2 from the germline V gene are MGHRA and YSYEKL. The CDR3 loop spans 17 amino acids. V was trimmed by 1 base and J by 2 bases, leaving 14 bases between them. CDR3 loop: CASSQVGPPSTNEKLFF. The CDR3 DNA sequence: TGCGCCAGCAGCCAAGTGGGGCCCCCGTCGACTAATGAAAAACTGTTTTTT.

The V gene is TRBV5-1, the J gene TRBJ1-1; D might be TRBD1 (6 bases). Per germline, CDR1 SGHRS and CDR2 YFSETQ. Trimming removed 0 bases at V and 4 bases at J, with 10 bases between. The CDR3 is 14 amino acids. CDR3 coding DNA: TGCGCCAGCAGCTTGGACAGGGTGGTCACTGAAGCTTTCTTT. It is translated as CASSLDRVVTEAFF.

With respect to this clone: One end of the junction is discordant with germline, which a read error may explain. For the CDR3, the DNA is TGTGCCAGCAGTTTGGGACAGGGGGTTTACTATGGCTACACCTTC. Translating it yields CASSLGQGVYYGYTF. The J gene is TRBJ1-2, the V gene TRBV5-6, with TRBD1 matching over 11 bases. The CDR3 has 15 residues. Germline assignment: CDR1 SGHDT and CDR2 YYEEEE.

This clone was counted a few times. For the CDR3, the DNA is TGTGCCAGCAGTTCTCGGACAGGGATGGACACTGAAGCTTTCTTT. This gives the protein CASSSRTGMDTEAFF. This chain uses TRBV6-5 with TRBJ1-1; 8 bases are a match to TRBD1. Germline V gene lookup returns CDR1 MNHEY and CDR2 SVGAGI. V trimming: 4 bases; J trimming: 3 bases; junction bases outside the gene matches: 7. The CDR3 has 15 amino acids.